A single sample gave rise to the 30 T cell receptor beta chains below, sequenced in a study of T cells after yellow fever vaccination. Via MiXCR, TCRdb re-called the 5' RACE reads, giving one row per CDR3 protein. The sample has under 550,000 distinct CDR3 sequences; about a fifth are singletons. The sample consisted of PBMCs, taken roughly 20 days after the first yellow fever vaccination. The source is a man younger than 35 who received the YFV17D yellow fever vaccine.

This chain joins TRBV27 and TRBJ2-1; D assignment may be TRBD1 or TRBD2 (5 bases each). V was clipped by 4 bases and J by 6 bases, with 13 bases between them. This CDR3 comprises 14 residues. From germline, CDR1 is MNHEY and CDR2 SMNVEV (reference sequence). This CDR3 is CASSSGKGSNEQFF. The CDR3 bases are TGTGCCAGCAGTTCCGGGAAGGGGAGCAATGAGCAGTTCTTC.

This clonotype was counted many times. The CDR3 spells CASRGNTGELFF. For the CDR3, the DNA is TGTGCCAGCAGAGGGAACACCGGGGAGCTGTTTTTT. The rearrangement uses TRBV28 and TRBJ2-2; D call uncertain. Germline V gene lookup returns CDR1 MDHEN and CDR2 SYDVKM. This CDR3 is 12 amino acids long. Trimming stripped 6 bases from V and 1 base from J, with 3 bases between. Supplemented by reference TRBV28 and TRBJ2-2, the full variable domain reads DVKVTQSSRYLVKRTGEKVFLECVQDMDHENMFWYRQDPGLGLRLIYFSYDVKMKEKGDIPEGYSVSREKKERFSLILESASTNQTSMYLCASRGNTGELFFGEGSRLTVL.

This clonotype was seen repeatedly, ten times or more. The chain employs TRBV27 and TRBJ2-3, with D perhaps matching TRBD1 (6 bases). CDR1 and CDR2 (germline): MNHEY, SMNVEV (reference sequence). The CDR3 runs 14 residues. Trimming removed 0 bases from V and 6 bases from J, with 10 bases in between. CDR3 protein: CASSLSQGSDTQYF. The DNA for the CDR3 is TGTGCCAGCAGTTTATCGCAGGGGAGCGATACGCAGTATTTT.

The chain employs TRBV7-2 and TRBJ2-2, with D perhaps TRBD2 (6 bases). V shed 5 bases and J shed 6 bases, with 19 bases lying between them. The V gene's germline CDR1 is SGHTA and CDR2 FQGNSA. The CDR3 is 16 amino acids. The CDR3 sequence: CASSPIPLAGAGELFF. CDR3 coding DNA: TGTGCCAGCAGCCCCATCCCACTAGCCGGAGCCGGGGAGCTGTTTTTT. Full variable domain (outside the CDR3, taken from reference TRBV7-2 and TRBJ2-2): GAGVSQSPSNKVTEKGKDVELRCDPISGHTALYWYRQSLGQGLEFLIYFQGNSAPDKSGLPSDRFSAERTGGSVSTLTIQRTQQEDSAVYLCASSPIPLAGAGELFFGEGSRLTVL.

This clonotype turned up a few times. The rearrangement links TRBV4-1 to TRBJ1-2; perhaps TRBD1 as D (5 bases). Germline V gives CDR1 MGHRA, CDR2 YSYEKL. The length of the CDR3 is 15 residues. V was pared by 1 base and J by 0 bases, with 9 bases between. CDR3 residues: CASSQVPGANYGYTF. As DNA, the CDR3 is TGCGCCAGCAGCCAAGTGCCGGGGGCTAACTATGGCTACACCTTC.

This clonotype was picked up a small number of times. This chain joins TRBV28 and TRBJ1-5; TRBD1 aligns across 8 bases. From germline, CDR1 is MDHEN and CDR2 SYDVKM. V shed 5 bases and J 16 bases; nucleotides not matched to a gene: 10. The CDR3 has 12 amino acids. CDR3 sequence: CASSQGARDLHF. The CDR3 DNA is TGTGCCAGCAGTCAGGGGGCACGGGATTTACATTTT.

This clonotype has more than one count but fewer than ten. This chain links TRBV10-3 with TRBJ1-5, with D hard to call. The CDR3 has 16 residues. The germline V and J ends were trimmed by 4 bases and 0 bases, with 13 bases remaining between them. Germline lookup yields CDR1 ENHRY and CDR2 SYGVKD. The chain's CDR3 is CAISVGGRNSNQPQHF. The CDR3 DNA sequence: TGTGCCATCAGTGTGGGTGGTCGGAATAGCAATCAGCCCCAGCATTTT.

This rearrangement joins TRBV20-1 to TRBJ2-5; D is uncertain. V was pared by 3 bases and J by 4 bases, with 12 bases between. The CDR3 spans 13 residues. Germline V gives CDR1 DFQATT, CDR2 SNEGSKA (reference sequence). The CDR3 DNA follows: TGCAGTGCTAGTTACTCCGGAAGAGAGACCCAGTACTTC. The encoded protein is CSASYSGRETQYF.

This rearrangement joins TRBV6-2 or TRBV6-3 to TRBJ1-1, with 7 bases aligning to TRBD1. Germline values: CDR1 MNHEY, CDR2 SVGEGT. CDR3 size: 15 residues. Trimming removed 6 bases from V and 2 bases from J; junction bases left unmatched: 9. CDR3 coding DNA: TGTGCCAGCAGCTATGGGACAGAACTAAACACTGAAGCTTTCTTT. Translation gives CASSYGTELNTEAFF.

This chain links TRBV7-6 with TRBJ2-7; D is tentatively TRBD1 or TRBD2 (6 bases each). The germline V and J ends were trimmed by 8 bases and 7 bases, with 15 bases remaining between them. The CDR3 sequence is 12 residues long. The germline gives CDR1 SGHVS, CDR2 FNYEAQ. The CDR3 region is CASGRGPREQYF. CDR3 bases: TGTGCCAGCGGCCGGGGGCCCCGTGAGCAGTACTTC.

The V and J genes are TRBV20-1 and TRBJ2-2; possible D gene TRBD1, 5 bases. The CDR3 covers 14 residues. Looked up from germline, CDR1 is DFQATT and CDR2 is SNEGSKA (reference sequence). The ends were cut back, 3 bases at V and 4 bases at J, with 12 bases in the middle. The CDR3 DNA is TGCAGTGCTAGCCAGGGTTATGGCACCGGGGAGCTGTTTTTT. It specifies CSASQGYGTGELFF.

The chain links TRBV27 to TRBJ2-2, with D hard to call. The germline CDR1 and CDR2 sequences are MNHEY and SMNVEV (reference sequence). The CDR3 is 15 amino acids. Trimming took 3 bases from V and 4 from J, leaving 12 bases between them. The CDR3 sequence is CASSFLGSITGELFF. The DNA of the CDR3 is TGTGCCAGCAGTTTTTTGGGGTCTATCACCGGGGAGCTGTTTTTT.

The J gene is TRBJ1-1, the V gene TRBV10-3; unclear D gene. CDR1 ENHRY and CDR2 SYGVKD come from the germline V gene. This CDR3 has 12 residues. Trimming removed 6 bases from V and 1 base from J, with 6 bases in between. CDR3 sequence reads: CAIRVENTEAFF. As DNA, the CDR3 is TGTGCCATCAGGGTCGAGAACACTGAAGCTTTCTTT.

Only a few counts were recorded for this clonotype. This chain links TRBV7-2 with TRBJ2-3, with D perhaps matching TRBD1 (6 bases). The germline gives CDR1 SGHTA, CDR2 FQGNSA. The CDR3 has 12 amino acids. The V end was cut by 4 bases, the J end by 9 bases, with 11 bases between. CDR3 sequence: CASSSHRDTQYF. The CDR3 bases are TGTGCCAGCAGCTCTCACAGGGACACGCAGTATTTT.

The chain has TRBV20-1 and TRBJ2-2; 9 bases are a match to TRBD2. CDR1 and CDR2 from the germline V gene are DFQATT and SNEGSKA (reference sequence). This CDR3 has 16 amino acids. V lost 0 bases to trimming and J lost 11 bases; unmatched junction nucleotides: 13. This CDR3 is CSARDEQRGDHIELFF. In nucleotides, the CDR3 is TGCAGTGCTAGAGATGAGCAGCGGGGGGACCATATCGAGCTGTTTTTT.

The V gene is TRBV4-3, the J gene TRBJ1-2, with D possibly TRBD1 on 5 matching bases. This CDR3 is 14 amino acids long. Looked up from germline, CDR1 is LGHNA and CDR2 is YSLEER. V was shortened by 0 bases and J by 4 bases, with 9 bases between the two germline ends. This chain's CDR3 is CASSQDGHPYGYTF. The CDR3 nucleotides are TGCGCCAGCAGCCAAGATGGACACCCCTATGGCTACACCTTC.

On this clonotype: The junction does not match germline at one end; this may be a read error. The V and J genes are TRBV4-1 and TRBJ1-1; 10 bases map to TRBD1. Looked up from germline, CDR1 is MGHRA and CDR2 is YSYEKL. The CDR3 consists of 16 residues. The CDR3 reads CSSSHGQGGVNTEAFF. DNA for the CDR3: TGCTCCAGCAGCCACGGACAGGGGGGAGTGAACACTGAAGCTTTCTTT.

The gene calls are TRBV2 and TRBJ2-3; D is possibly TRBD1 (5 bases). The V end was cut by 6 bases, the J end by 2 bases, with 12 bases between. This CDR3 is built from 14 residues. CDR1 and CDR2 from the germline V gene are SNHLY and FYNNEI. CDR3 DNA sequence: TGTGCCAGCAGAGGTGGGGCCCTCACAGATACGCAGTATTTT. This encodes CASRGGALTDTQYF.

The chain employs TRBV25-1 and TRBJ1-5; possibly TRBD1 for D (6 bases). The CDR3 contains 15 residues. V shed 5 bases and J shed 2 bases, with 13 bases lying between them. CDR1 is MGHDK, CDR2 SYGVNS, per germline. The CDR3: CASSPTGMGNQPQHF. The CDR3 bases are TGTGCCAGCAGTCCGACAGGAATGGGCAATCAGCCCCAGCATTTT.

V usage is TRBV5-1 and J usage is TRBJ1-1, with TRBD1 matching over 7 bases. Germline V gives CDR1 SGHRS, CDR2 YFSETQ. CDR3 length equals 16 residues. The junction had 11 bases not matched to a gene; V was cut back by 1 base and J by 5 bases. DNA of the CDR3: TGCGCCAGCAGCTTGTACCAGGGGGTGGGTACTACTGAAGCTTTCTTT. Its protein is CASSLYQGVGTTEAFF. The complete variable domain, with remaining parts taken from reference TRBV5-1 and TRBJ1-1, reads KAGVTQTPRYLIKTRGQQVTLSCSPISGHRSVSWYQQTPGQGLQFLFEYFSETQRNKGNFPGRFSGRQFSNSRSEMNVSTLELGDSALYLCASSLYQGVGTTEAFFGQGTRLTVV.

The chain couples TRBV12-3 or TRBV12-4 to TRBJ2-4; a possible D gene is TRBD1 (6 bases). V was pared by 6 bases and J by 0 bases, with 12 bases between. CDR3 length equals 15 residues. The CDR3: CASRTGQLAKNIQYF. Here the CDR3 DNA reads TGTGCCAGCAGGACAGGACAGCTAGCCAAAAACATTCAGTACTTC.

This chain connects TRBV29-1 to TRBJ2-5; D gene unclear. The V end lost 4 bases, the J end lost 4 bases, and 10 bases lay between the germline ends. This CDR3 has 12 residues. The V gene's germline CDR1 is SQVTM and CDR2 ANQGSEA. CDR3 DNA: TGCAGCGTTGGGGGTTCCTTAGAGACCCAGTACTTC. Encoded protein: CSVGGSLETQYF.

This clonotype was seen a handful of times. This chain joins TRBV29-1 and TRBJ1-1; TRBD1 matches at 7 bases. The CDR3 is 12 amino acids. CDR1 is SQVTM and CDR2 is ANQGSEA in the germline V gene. V gave up 6 bases and J gave up 0 bases; unmatched junction bases: 1. CDR3 region: CSVGQLNTEAFF. The CDR3 DNA reads TGCAGCGTGGGACAGTTGAACACTGAAGCTTTCTTT.

The chain links TRBV7-2 to TRBJ1-5; D remains ambiguous. The germline gives CDR1 SGHTA, CDR2 FQGNSA. The CDR3 spans 12 residues. Trimming left V 6 bases short and J 5 bases short, with 8 bases between. The DNA of the CDR3 is TGTGCCAGCAGATTTGGGTATCAGCCCCAGCATTTT. This translates into CASRFGYQPQHF.

CDR3 in DNA: TGTGCCAGCATCTCGGGGCAGGGACAGACCCAGTACTTC. It specifies CASISGQGQTQYF. The chain is built from TRBV12-3 or TRBV12-4 and TRBJ2-5, with D possibly called TRBD1 or TRBD2 (5 bases each). The CDR3 extends over 13 amino acids. V lost 7 bases to trimming and J lost 6 bases, with 15 bases between them.

The sample holds one count of this clonotype. V is TRBV5-6 and J is TRBJ2-7; TRBD2 aligns across 8 bases. CDR1 SGHDT and CDR2 YYEEEE come from the germline V gene. J gave up 0 bases and V 4 bases, and 6 bases lay outside the gene matches. The CDR3 length is 15 residues. DNA for the CDR3: TGTGCCAGCAGCCCGGGGGGGGCAAGCTCCTACGAGCAGTACGTC. Translated, it gives CASSPGGASSYEQYV.

This clonotype was counted a few times. The chain joins TRBV10-3 to TRBJ1-2; 7 nucleotides agree with TRBD1. The trim removed 0 bases at V and 4 bases at J, leaving 5 bases unmatched. The CDR3 is 15 residues long. Germline V gene lookup returns CDR1 ENHRY and CDR2 SYGVKD. CDR3 amino acids: CAISESTGLVYGYTF. Written as DNA, the CDR3 is TGTGCCATCAGTGAGTCGACAGGGTTGGTCTATGGCTACACCTTC.

The genes are TRBV7-8 and TRBJ2-3, with D hard to call. The CDR3 consists of 15 residues. Trimming took off 2 bases at V and 2 bases at J, with 11 bases between the two ends. Per germline, CDR1 SGHVS and CDR2 FQNEAQ. The CDR3 loop is CASSLRELHTDTQYF. CDR3 coding DNA: TGTGCCAGCAGCTTAAGGGAACTACACACAGATACGCAGTATTTT.

The chain joins TRBV20-1 to TRBJ2-1; D is uncertain. This CDR3 contains 15 residues. The ends were cut back, 6 bases at V and 3 bases at J, with 18 bases in the middle. Looked up from germline, CDR1 is DFQATT and CDR2 is SNEGSKA (reference sequence). The CDR3 loop is CSAKENGDNYNEQFF. CDR3 coding DNA: TGCAGTGCAAAGGAGAACGGCGACAACTACAATGAGCAGTTCTTC.

A few counts support this clonotype. The V gene is TRBV20-1, the J gene TRBJ2-2, with 7 bases lining up with TRBD1. This CDR3 is 15 amino acids long. The germline gives CDR1 DFQATT, CDR2 SNEGSKA (reference sequence). V lost 4 bases, J lost 0 bases, and 5 bases stayed unmatched. The CDR3: CSAIWTGTNTGELFF. The CDR3 coding sequence is TGCAGTGCTATCTGGACAGGAACGAACACCGGGGAGCTGTTTTTT.